One sample yielded the 28 T cell receptor beta chains listed below, sequenced in a study of spatial heterogeneity in lung cancer. TCRdb re-called the 5' RACE reads through MiXCR, storing one row per CDR3 protein. The data show under 1,500 distinct CDR3 sequences, about 7% seen once. Time point reported: sample taken at primary tumor resection. The sample consisted of normal lung tissue next to the tumor, taken at surgery. The receptors were sampled from a male donor with early-stage non-small cell lung cancer.

This clonotype is deemed medium-sized. The chain carries TRBV30 and TRBJ2-2, with D uncertain. The CDR3 covers 14 residues. Deletions cut 1 base from V and 7 bases from J, with 13 bases between. Germline CDR1 and CDR2: GTSNPN and SVGIG (reference sequence). CDR3: CAWSAFSRSGELFF. The CDR3 DNA sequence: TGTGCCTGGAGTGCATTCTCACGGAGCGGGGAGCTGTTTTTT.

This clonotype counts as medium-sized (0.01 to 0.1%). V and J are TRBV30 and TRBJ1-4; D is unresolved. The CDR3 extends over 11 amino acids. The V end lost 3 bases, the J end lost 4 bases, and 3 bases lay between the germline ends. Germline values: CDR1 GTSNPN, CDR2 SVGIG (reference sequence). CDR3 in DNA: TGTGCCTGGAGCCGTAATGAAAAACTGTTTTTT. Translating it yields CAWSRNEKLFF.

This clonotype is medium-sized by share. The chain employs TRBV19 and TRBJ2-5; 7 positions match TRBD2. V was clipped by 4 bases and J by 4 bases; unmatched bases: 6. This CDR3 spans 14 amino acids. Germline V gives CDR1 LNHDA, CDR2 SQIVND (reference sequence). As DNA, the CDR3 is TGTGCCAGTAGTAGCGGGAGTCGGGGAGAGACCCAGTACTTC. It translates to CASSSGSRGETQYF. Looking up the rest from reference TRBV19 and TRBJ2-5 gives the full variable domain: DGGITQSPKYLFRKEGQNVTLSCEQNLNHDAMYWYRQDPGQGLRLIYYSQIVNDFQKGDIAEGYSVSREKKESFPLTVTSAQKNPTAFYLCASSSGSRGETQYFGPGTRLLVL.

This clonotype was recorded at least ten times. This chain connects TRBV2 to TRBJ2-3; D is possibly TRBD1 (6 bases). With 0 bases removed from V and 5 bases from J, the gap between germline ends came to 12 bases. This CDR3 contains 15 residues. Germline CDR1 reads SNHLY; CDR2 reads FYNNEI. CDR3 nucleotide sequence: TGTGCCAGCAGTGAAGCATTTAGAGGGGGAGATACGCAGTATTTT. Translating it yields CASSEAFRGGDTQYF.

Judged by abundance, this clonotype is medium-sized. The chain has TRBV28 and TRBJ2-5, with 8 bases matching TRBD2. The CDR3 is 14 residues long. Looked up from germline, CDR1 is MDHEN and CDR2 is SYDVKM. The J segment lost 4 bases and the V segment lost 7 bases, leaving 8 bases of the junction unmatched. The CDR3, as DNA: TGTGCCAGCATTAGCGGGGCCCCGGGAGAGACCCAGTACTTC. Amino acids: CASISGAPGETQYF.

This clonotype has at least ten counts. The CDR3, as DNA: TGTGCCAGCAGTTCTGGACAGGGTGGAGAGCCCCAGCATTTT. It codes for CASSSGQGGEPQHF. This sequence joins TRBV28 and TRBJ1-5, with 8 bases matching TRBD1. The V gene's germline CDR1 is MDHEN and CDR2 SYDVKM. This CDR3 has 14 amino acids. The ends lost 4 bases at V and 8 bases at J; junction bases unmatched: 7.

Relative to its sample, this clonotype is large. This chain connects TRBV28 to TRBJ2-1, with 13 bases lining up with TRBD2. Germline assignment: CDR1 MDHEN and CDR2 SYDVKM. V shed 6 bases and J 4 bases; nucleotides not matched to a gene: 0. The CDR3 totals 14 residues. The CDR3 DNA reads as TGTGCCAGCAGGGGACTAGCGGGATACAATGAGCAGTTCTTC. Encoded protein: CASRGLAGYNEQFF.

This clonotype qualifies as medium-sized. The gene calls are TRBV3-1 and TRBJ2-2; 11 bases are a match to TRBD2. CDR3 size: 17 residues. J lost 1 base, V lost 1 base, and 2 bases had no gene match. Germline V gene sequence: CDR1 LGHDT, CDR2 YNNKEL (reference sequence). The CDR3 nucleotides are TGTGCCAGCAGCCAAGCCGGACTAGCGGGGAACACCGGGGAGCTGTTTTTT. Translation: CASSQAGLAGNTGELFF.

By frequency in the sample, this clonotype is medium-sized. V and J are TRBV20-1 and TRBJ2-5; 9 bases map to TRBD1. The CDR3 length is 15 residues. The junction had 7 bases not matched to a gene; V was cut back by 0 bases and J by 5 bases. Germline V CDR1 and CDR2: DFQATT, SNEGSKA (reference sequence). In DNA form, the CDR3 reads TGCAGTGCTAGAGATGCTGACAGGGGGACGGAGACCCAGTACTTC. Amino acid sequence: CSARDADRGTETQYF.

By share, this clonotype ranks as medium-sized (0.01 to 0.1%). One end of the junction is discordant with germline, which a read error may explain. The chain carries TRBV23-1 and TRBJ2-3, with 10 bases matching TRBD2. TRBV23-1 is given ORF status, its function remaining uncertain. The CDR3 covers 15 residues. The chain's CDR3 is CASSQLLAGGLVSTF. As DNA, the CDR3 is TGCGCCAGCAGTCAATTGTTAGCGGGGGGTTTGGTCAGCACTTTT.

Sample share makes this clonotype medium-sized. V and J are TRBV6-5 and TRBJ2-7; 8 bases align to TRBD2. The germline CDR1 and CDR2 sequences are MNHEY and SVGAGI. Trimming cost V 5 bases and J 7 bases; bases outside gene matches: 13. The CDR3 spans 15 residues. CDR3 nucleotides: TGTGCCAGCAGTACGGGAGGGGCGGGAGACTGGGAGCAGTACTTC. Protein sequence: CASSTGGAGDWEQYF.

This clonotype occurred many times. This rearrangement joins TRBV7-8 to TRBJ2-7; the match to TRBD2 covers 13 bases. Germline CDR1 is SGHVS and CDR2 is FQNEAQ. V dropped 5 bases and J dropped 0; count of bases not matched to a gene: 22. The CDR3 length is 22 residues. CDR3 DNA sequence: TGTGCCAGCAGCCCACTACGACTAGCGGGGGGAGTAGTCTCTAAAGTCTCCTACGAGCAGTACTTC. Translation gives CASSPLRLAGGVVSKVSYEQYF.

This clonotype is medium-sized. The chain couples TRBV7-6 to TRBJ2-6; 10 nucleotides align to TRBD1. Germline CDR1 reads SGHVS; CDR2 reads FNYEAQ. Trimming took 5 bases from V and 2 from J; bases not matched to a gene: 9. CDR3 length equals 18 residues. The CDR3 DNA is TGTGCCAGCAGCAACCCCGGGACAGGGGTAACTGGGGCCAACGTCCTGACTTTC. It specifies CASSNPGTGVTGANVLTF.

By its share, this clonotype is medium-sized. The junction differs from germline at one of its ends, possibly a read error. This sequence joins TRBV6-6 and TRBJ2-7; 8 bases are a match to TRBD1. In germline, CDR1 is MNHNY, CDR2 SVGAGI (reference sequence). The CDR3 consists of 11 residues. The CDR3 protein is CASSPGQGWNF. CDR3 nucleotides: TGTGCCAGCAGCCCCGGACAGGGCTGGAACTTC.

This clonotype is termed medium-sized. The rearrangement joins TRBV20-1 to TRBJ1-3; weak D call: TRBD1 (6 bases). V gave up 5 bases and J gave up 8 bases, with 19 bases separating them. The CDR3 runs to 14 residues. Germline V CDR1 and CDR2: DFQATT, SNEGSKA (reference sequence). The CDR3 protein is CSARTYTGMDTIYF. The CDR3 DNA follows: TGCAGTGCTCGAACCTATACAGGGATGGACACCATATATTTT.

This clonotype is large. The genes are TRBV29-1 and TRBJ2-7; D is perhaps TRBD1 (6 bases). This CDR3 is built from 14 residues. The V gene's germline CDR1 is SQVTM and CDR2 ANQGSEA. V shed 1 base and J shed 6 bases, with 16 bases lying between them. CDR3 in amino acids: CSVEGLGTTGEQYF. The CDR3 DNA reads as TGCAGCGTTGAAGGTTTGGGGACAACCGGCGAGCAGTACTTC.

This clonotype is medium-sized (0.01 to 0.1%). The chain recombines TRBV28 with TRBJ2-3; D call uncertain. V was cut by 5 bases and J by 3 bases, with 15 bases left in between. This CDR3 region has 15 residues. The germline gives CDR1 MDHEN, CDR2 SYDVKM. The CDR3 loop is CASSSPPELTDTQYF. As DNA, the CDR3 is TGTGCCAGCAGTAGCCCCCCGGAATTGACAGATACGCAGTATTTT. The whole variable domain, remainder taken from reference TRBV28 and TRBJ2-3, is DVKVTQSSRYLVKRTGEKVFLECVQDMDHENMFWYRQDPGLGLRLIYFSYDVKMKEKGDIPEGYSVSREKKERFSLILESASTNQTSMYLCASSSPPELTDTQYFGPGTRLTVL.

This clonotype qualifies as medium-sized (0.01 to 0.1%). The chain uses TRBV5-1 and TRBJ2-1, with a possible D match to TRBD1 (6 bases). This CDR3 is built from 16 residues. Germline values: CDR1 SGHRS, CDR2 YFSETQ. Trimming shortened V by 10 bases and J by 7 bases, and 27 bases separated the two germline ends. In DNA, the CDR3 is TGCGCCTCCATACAAAGAGAAACAAACAGGGCTAATGAGCAGTTCTTC. Translated, it gives CASIQRETNRANEQFF.

In this sample, this clonotype is medium-sized (0.01 to 0.1%). The chain uses TRBV20-1 and TRBJ2-1, with TRBD2 as a possible D gene (6 bases). CDR3 size: 13 residues. V lost 1 base and J lost 9, with 13 bases in between. The germline CDR1 and CDR2 sequences are DFQATT and SNEGSKA (reference sequence). The CDR3 spells CSARVSSVGEQFF. CDR3 coding DNA: TGCAGTGCTAGAGTGTCTAGCGTCGGTGAGCAGTTCTTC.

CDR3 nucleotides: TGTGCCAGCAGGGGACAGGGGGCTGTTTCCGGGGAGCTGTTTTTT. Encoded protein: CASRGQGAVSGELFF. The chain is built from TRBV12-3 or TRBV12-4 and TRBJ2-2; TRBD1 matches at 12 bases. This CDR3 region has 15 residues. Germline trimming cut 6 bases from V and 6 bases from J; bases unmatched to any gene: 5.

This clonotype is labeled as medium-sized. This chain joins TRBV7-2 and TRBJ2-7; D gene unclear. V was shortened by 1 base and J by 3 bases, with 13 bases between the two germline ends. Germline V gene lookup returns CDR1 SGHTA and CDR2 FQGNSA. This CDR3 is built from 15 residues. The CDR3 DNA follows: TGTGCCAGCAGCTTAGGTCAAGGTCCCTACTACGAGCAGTACTTC. This gives the protein CASSLGQGPYYEQYF.

This clonotype is labeled as medium-sized. This CDR3 is CSASVVREAFF. CDR3 DNA: TGCAGTGCTAGTGTGGTGCGCGAAGCTTTCTTT. The chain links TRBV20-1 to TRBJ1-1; D remains ambiguous. The CDR3 is 11 residues long. Trimming removed 3 bases from V and 8 bases from J, with 10 bases in between. Germline assignment: CDR1 DFQATT and CDR2 SNEGSKA (reference sequence).

By share, this clonotype ranks as large. The J gene is TRBJ2-1, the V gene TRBV5-1, with D uncertain. The V and J ends lost 0 bases and 8 bases respectively, with 15 bases between them. CDR3 length equals 15 residues. Germline loops: CDR1 SGHRS, CDR2 YFSETQ. Written as DNA, the CDR3 is TGCGCCAGCAGCTTGGATCCCGGGTTGGGTGATGAGCAGTTCTTC. This sequence encodes CASSLDPGLGDEQFF. Together with reference TRBV5-1 and TRBJ2-1, the CDR3 gives the full variable domain: KAGVTQTPRYLIKTRGQQVTLSCSPISGHRSVSWYQQTPGQGLQFLFEYFSETQRNKGNFPGRFSGRQFSNSRSEMNVSTLELGDSALYLCASSLDPGLGDEQFFGPGTRLTVL.

By its share, this clonotype is large. The chain couples TRBV28 to TRBJ2-7, with 7 bases fitting TRBD1. The CDR3 spans 15 residues. In germline, CDR1 is MDHEN, CDR2 SYDVKM. V gave up 3 bases and J gave up 7 bases; unmatched junction bases: 12. CDR3 residues: CASSLIRTGPMEQYF. The CDR3 nucleotides read TGTGCCAGCAGTTTGATCAGGACAGGTCCTATGGAGCAGTACTTC.

By frequency in the sample, this clonotype is medium-sized. This sequence joins TRBV7-2 and TRBJ1-5; possible D gene TRBD1, 6 bases. The V and J ends lost 3 bases and 9 bases respectively, with 12 bases between them. This CDR3 region has 13 residues. Germline V lookup: CDR1 SGHTA, CDR2 FQGNSA. The CDR3 sequence: CASSLGGQRPQHF. CDR3 nucleotides: TGTGCCAGCAGCTTGGGAGGACAGAGGCCCCAGCATTTT. The whole variable domain, filled in from reference TRBV7-2 and TRBJ1-5, reads GAGVSQSPSNKVTEKGKDVELRCDPISGHTALYWYRQSLGQGLEFLIYFQGNSAPDKSGLPSDRFSAERTGGSVSTLTIQRTQQEDSAVYLCASSLGGQRPQHFGDGTRLSIL.

This clonotype is categorized as large (0.1 to 1%). This chain connects TRBV2 to TRBJ1-5; possible D gene TRBD1, 6 bases. The CDR3 is 15 amino acids. Trimming removed 2 bases from V and 5 bases from J, with 13 bases in between. Looked up from germline, CDR1 is SNHLY and CDR2 is FYNNEI. In DNA, the CDR3 is TGTGCCAGCAGTGAACGGGGGGGCGCATATCAGCCCCAGCATTTT. Residues: CASSERGGAYQPQHF.

This clonotype is large by share. V gene TRBV7-3 combines with J gene TRBJ2-6; 9 nucleotides align to TRBD1. This CDR3 is built from 18 residues. CDR1 is SGHTA, CDR2 FQGTGA, per germline. After removal of 6 bases from V and 0 bases from J, the junction contained 9 bases not matched to a gene. CDR3: CASRPTGGPPSGANVLTF. CDR3 bases: TGTGCCAGCAGGCCAACAGGGGGCCCCCCCTCTGGGGCCAACGTCCTGACTTTC.

By its share, this clonotype is medium-sized. This chain uses TRBV6-1 with TRBJ1-1; D ambiguous. The V gene lost 4 bases and the J gene lost 5 bases, with 11 bases spanning the gap. CDR1 and CDR2 from the germline V gene are MNHNS and SASEGT. The CDR3 is made up of 13 amino acids. CDR3 DNA sequence: TGTGCCAGCAGTGCCAGACCGAGGACTGAAGCTTTCTTT. As protein: CASSARPRTEAFF.